This entry concerns a single T cell receptor beta chain. The sample is drawn from a study of blood T cell repertoires in COVID-19. Study details: The origin of the acute and convalescent COVID-19 samples was the United States, Italy and Spain.

Ages ranged from about 18 to 90 years, with residence in about 23 US areas. Clinical histories supplied by participants themselves formed the basis of cohort assignment. As handled by the study authors: Amplification from reference gene primers served as the basis for estimated nucleated cell counts. The data were produced by immunoSEQ multiplex PCR, yet TCRdb's version contains in-frame clones alone and is incomplete. The V and J calls and the clone size are those of that table, but D and trimming were determined from the DNA. The table lists about 330,000 clones, over 80% of them singletons. CDR3 length equals 16 residues. Germline CDR1 is SGHNT and CDR2 is YYREEE (reference sequence). Trimming left V 4 bases short and J 7 bases short, with 23 bases between.

The V gene is TRBV5-4, the J gene TRBJ2-5, with D perhaps TRBD1 (5 bases). Sequenced material: PBMCs or T cells enriched from blood (not recorded which). The clonotype originates from a young man who had recovered from COVID-19. The CDR3 spells CASSLGGDLERGTQYF. The CDR3 DNA is TGTGCCAGCAGCCTGGGCGGAGACCTGGAAAGGGGGACCCAGTACTTC.